This TCR beta chain originates from a study of cytomegalovirus exposure and HLA in healthy donors. Study findings and constraints: TCR beta sequences reportedly predicted most subjects' HLA-A and HLA-B alleles accurately. Follow-up analysis seemed to connect common viral pathogens with several of the most significant clusters identified.

Vbeta (60) and Jbeta (13) primers were used in the PCR. TCRdb's copy holds only in-frame clones and misses some; the assay was immunoSEQ multiplex PCR. The data contain approximately 150,000 clones, 80% to 85% of them singletons. Concerning this clone itself: Its antigen remains unknown.

The TCR originated in a man under 40 in good health and CMV-seronegative. The sample comprised PBMCs.

CDR3 protein: CASSLSTGNNEQFF. The CDR3 bases are TGCGCCAGCAGCTTGAGTACAGGTAACAATGAGCAGTTCTTC. The chain recombines TRBV5-1 with TRBJ2-1; D perhaps matches TRBD1 (5 bases). The CDR3 is made up of 14 amino acids. Between the trimmed V and J ends, which lost 1 base and 5 bases, there was a span of 10 bases. Germline CDR1 is SGHRS and CDR2 is YFSETQ.